This TCR beta chain was sequenced during a study of blood T cell repertoires in COVID-19. On the study more broadly: The study drew acute and convalescent COVID-19 samples from the United States, Italy and Spain. The analysed material was cDNA or gDNA that came from T cells, B-cell-depleted T cells, or PBMCs.

Per the study methods: Quantification of nucleated cells was approximated via reference gene primer amplification. Profiled with immunoSEQ multiplex PCR; TCRdb holds only in-frame clones, not every one. The V and J calls and clone size were taken over from that table, and D and trimming were inferred from the DNA. This table holds tens of thousands of clones, roughly 85% found once. From germline, CDR1 is SNHLY and CDR2 FYNNEI. V lost 6 bases, J lost 3 bases, and 8 bases stayed unmatched. This CDR3 region has 15 residues. The chain links TRBV2 to TRBJ2-3, with 8 bases aligning to TRBD1. Input material: peripheral blood. The source of this sequence is a human donor in a cohort sampled during active COVID-19. CDR3 nucleotides: TGTGCCAGCAGGGGTGACAGGGGAAGGACAGATACGCAGTATTTT. Its translation: CASRGDRGRTDTQYF.